The sequence of this T cell receptor beta chain was determined in a study of cytomegalovirus exposure and HLA in healthy donors. V was trimmed by 3 bases and J by 0 bases, leaving 16 bases between them. Looked up from germline, CDR1 is LNHDA and CDR2 is SQIVND (reference sequence). The CDR3 totals 17 residues. The study sampled nominally healthy donors, though unrecorded immune exposures were likely. Researchers ran the PCR with 60 Vbeta and 13 Jbeta primers. Clones were sequenced by immunoSEQ multiplex PCR, and TCRdb holds only the in-frame ones, with some missing. This sample has approximately 200,000 clones, with roughly 84% found just once.

V gene TRBV19 combines with J gene TRBJ2-3; a weak D match, TRBD2 (6 bases). The TCR originated in a human donor in good health. Sequenced input: PBMCs. In DNA, the CDR3 is TGTGCCAGTAGTATCGGGGCGGGGAGCGGGAGCACAGATACGCAGTATTTT. This gives the protein CASSIGAGSGSTDTQYF.